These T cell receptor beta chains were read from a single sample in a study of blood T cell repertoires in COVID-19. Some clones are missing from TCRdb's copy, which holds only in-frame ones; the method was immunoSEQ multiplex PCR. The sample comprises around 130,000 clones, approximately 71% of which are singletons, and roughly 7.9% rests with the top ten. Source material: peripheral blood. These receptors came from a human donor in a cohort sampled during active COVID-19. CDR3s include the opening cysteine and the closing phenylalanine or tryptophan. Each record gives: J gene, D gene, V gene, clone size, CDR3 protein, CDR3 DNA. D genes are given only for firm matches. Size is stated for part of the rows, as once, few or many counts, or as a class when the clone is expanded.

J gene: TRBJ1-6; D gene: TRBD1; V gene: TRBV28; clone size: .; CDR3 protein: CASAGTELNSPLHF; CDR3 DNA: TGTGCCAGCGCGGGGACAGAGCTTAATTCACCCCTCCACTTT
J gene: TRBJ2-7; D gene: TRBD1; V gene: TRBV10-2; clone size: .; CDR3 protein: CASSLDRGYYEQYF; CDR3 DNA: TGCGCCAGCAGCCTCGACAGGGGGTACTACGAGCAGTACTTC
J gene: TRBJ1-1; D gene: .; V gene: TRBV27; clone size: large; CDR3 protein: CASSLTGMNTEAFF; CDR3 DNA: TGTGCCAGCAGTCTTACAGGCATGAACACTGAAGCTTTCTTT
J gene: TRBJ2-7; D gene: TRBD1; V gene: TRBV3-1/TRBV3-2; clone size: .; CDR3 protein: CASSHLDRGYEQYF; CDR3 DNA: TGTGCCAGCAGCCACCTAGACAGGGGCTACGAGCAGTACTTC
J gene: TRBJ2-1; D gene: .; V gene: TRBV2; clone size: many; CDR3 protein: CASSVAGYDEQFF; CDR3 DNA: TGTGCCAGCAGTGTTGCAGGGTATGATGAGCAGTTCTTC
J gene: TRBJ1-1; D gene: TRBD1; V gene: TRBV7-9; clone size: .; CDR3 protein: CASSPIPGQTAGTEAFF; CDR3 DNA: TGTGCCAGCAGCCCAATTCCGGGACAGACCGCCGGCACTGAAGCTTTCTTT
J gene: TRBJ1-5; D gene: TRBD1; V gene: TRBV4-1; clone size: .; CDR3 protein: CASSQGQGPQPQHF; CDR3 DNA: TGCGCCAGCAGCCAGGGACAGGGACCTCAGCCCCAGCATTTT
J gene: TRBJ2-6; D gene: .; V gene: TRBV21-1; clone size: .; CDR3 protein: CASSNFHRGYPGANVLTF; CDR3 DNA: TGTGCCAGCAGCAATTTCCACAGGGGGTATCCTGGGGCCAACGTCCTGACTTTC
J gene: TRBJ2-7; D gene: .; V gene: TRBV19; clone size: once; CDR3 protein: CASSAGRSSYEQYF; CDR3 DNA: TGTGCCAGTAGTGCGGGACGGAGCTCCTACGAGCAGTACTTC
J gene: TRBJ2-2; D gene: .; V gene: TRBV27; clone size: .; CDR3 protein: CASSFTNTGELFF; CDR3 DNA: TGTGCCAGCAGCTTTACGAACACCGGGGAGCTGTTTTTT
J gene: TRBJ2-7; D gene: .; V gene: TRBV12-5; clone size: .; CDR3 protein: CASGTGTSLGEQYF; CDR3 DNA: TGTGCTAGTGGGACCGGGACTTCCTTAGGGGAGCAGTACTTC
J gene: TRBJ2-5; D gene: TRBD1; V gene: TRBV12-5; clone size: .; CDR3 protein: CASSRGRAQETQYF; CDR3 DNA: TGTGCTAGTTCGAGGGGGCGTGCCCAAGAGACCCAGTACTTC
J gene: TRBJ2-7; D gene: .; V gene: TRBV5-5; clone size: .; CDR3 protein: CATGGTVSSYEQYF; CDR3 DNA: TGTGCCACCGGAGGGACGGTGAGCTCCTACGAGCAGTACTTC
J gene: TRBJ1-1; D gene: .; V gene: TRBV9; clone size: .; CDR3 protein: CASSARAGVPEAFF; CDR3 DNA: TGTGCCAGCAGCGCCAGAGCAGGGGTCCCTGAAGCTTTCTTT
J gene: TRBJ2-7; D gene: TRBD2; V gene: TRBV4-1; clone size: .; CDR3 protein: CASSDRLAGGTYEQYF; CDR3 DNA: TGCGCCAGCAGCGACCGACTAGCGGGAGGGACCTACGAGCAGTACTTC
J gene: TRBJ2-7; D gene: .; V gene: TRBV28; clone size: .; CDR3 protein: CASSPLTGVTYEQYF; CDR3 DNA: TGTGCCAGCAGCCCACTAACGGGAGTTACCTACGAGCAGTACTTC
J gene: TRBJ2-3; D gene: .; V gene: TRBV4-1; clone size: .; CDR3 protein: CASSLTDSQTLITQYF; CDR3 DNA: TGCGCCAGCAGCCTCACCGACTCGCAGACCTTAATTACGCAGTATTTT
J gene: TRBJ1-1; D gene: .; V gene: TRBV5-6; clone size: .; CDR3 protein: CASSDYSRVLGNTEAFF; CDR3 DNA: TGTGCCAGCAGCGACTACTCTAGGGTGCTCGGGAACACTGAAGCTTTCTTT
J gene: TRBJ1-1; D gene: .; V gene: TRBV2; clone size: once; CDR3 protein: CASNRPGGDTEAFF; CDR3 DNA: TGTGCCAGCAACAGACCCGGCGGGGACACTGAAGCTTTCTTT
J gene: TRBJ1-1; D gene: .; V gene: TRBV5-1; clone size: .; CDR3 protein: CASRALQDTEAFF; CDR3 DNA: TGCGCCAGCAGGGCCTTGCAGGACACTGAAGCTTTCTTT
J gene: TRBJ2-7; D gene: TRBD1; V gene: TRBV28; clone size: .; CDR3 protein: CASTFNRDSHYEQYF; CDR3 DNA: TGTGCCAGCACATTCAATCGGGACAGTCACTACGAGCAGTACTTC
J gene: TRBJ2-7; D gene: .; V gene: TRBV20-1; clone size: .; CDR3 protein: CSASLGAGVDEQYF; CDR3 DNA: TGCAGTGCTAGTTTGGGGGCCGGGGTGGACGAGCAGTACTTC
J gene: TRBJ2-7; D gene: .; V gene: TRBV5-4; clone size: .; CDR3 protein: CASSIETGRNEQYF; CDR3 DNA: TGTGCCAGCAGCATAGAGACAGGGAGGAACGAGCAGTACTTC
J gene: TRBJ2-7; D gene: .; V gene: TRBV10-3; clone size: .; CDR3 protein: CAISEPDSYEQYF; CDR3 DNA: TGTGCCATCAGTGAGCCCGACAGTTACGAGCAGTACTTC
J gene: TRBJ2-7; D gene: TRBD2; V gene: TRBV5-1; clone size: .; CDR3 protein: CASSLGAGGSYEQYF; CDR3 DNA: TGCGCCAGCAGCTTGGGGGCGGGAGGGTCCTACGAGCAGTACTTC
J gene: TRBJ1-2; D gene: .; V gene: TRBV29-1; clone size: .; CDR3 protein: CSVIGANYGYTF; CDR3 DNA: TGCAGCGTAATTGGAGCTAACTATGGCTACACCTTC
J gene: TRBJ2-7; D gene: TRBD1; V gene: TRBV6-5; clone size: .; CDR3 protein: CASSFTGTGLYEQYF; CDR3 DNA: TGTGCCAGCAGTTTTACCGGGACAGGGCTATACGAGCAGTACTTC
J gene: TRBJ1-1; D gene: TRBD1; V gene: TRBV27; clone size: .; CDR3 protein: CASSRPGQADEAFF; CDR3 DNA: TGTGCCAGCAGCCGACCCGGACAGGCTGATGAAGCTTTCTTT
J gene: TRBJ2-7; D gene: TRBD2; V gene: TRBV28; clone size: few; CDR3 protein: CASSQAGEYEQYF; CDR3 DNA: TGTGCCAGCAGTCAAGCGGGGGAGTACGAGCAGTACTTC
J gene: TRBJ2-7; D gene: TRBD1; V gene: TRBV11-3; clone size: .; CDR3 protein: CASSPGGRYEQYF; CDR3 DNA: TGTGCCAGCAGCCCAGGGGGAAGGTACGAGCAGTACTTC
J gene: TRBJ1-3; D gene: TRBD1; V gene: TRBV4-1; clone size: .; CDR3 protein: CASSPASGTGSGNTIYF; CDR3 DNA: TGCGCCAGCAGCCCGGCCTCCGGGACAGGGAGTGGAAACACCATATATTTT
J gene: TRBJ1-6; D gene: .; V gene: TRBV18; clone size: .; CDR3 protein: CASSQTPSMDSPLHF; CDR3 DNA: TGTGCCAGCTCACAGACTCCCTCTATGGATTCACCCCTCCACTTT
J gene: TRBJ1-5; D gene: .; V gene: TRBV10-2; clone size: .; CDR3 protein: CASSESGPGNQPQHF; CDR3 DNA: TGCGCCAGCAGTGAGTCGGGTCCGGGGAATCAGCCCCAGCATTTT
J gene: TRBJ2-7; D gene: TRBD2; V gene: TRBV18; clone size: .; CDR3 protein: CASSPGTSGEQYF; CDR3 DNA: TGTGCCAGCTCACCAGGGACTAGCGGTGAGCAGTACTTC
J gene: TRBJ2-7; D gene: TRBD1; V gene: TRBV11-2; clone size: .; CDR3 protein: CASSPPRAGTGGEQYF; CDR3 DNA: TGTGCCAGCAGCCCACCACGGGCCGGGACAGGGGGAGAGCAGTACTTC
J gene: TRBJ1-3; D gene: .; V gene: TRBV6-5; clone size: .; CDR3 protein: CASIRLGTLSGTIYF; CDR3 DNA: TGTGCCAGCATTCGGCTGGGTACGTTATCGGGCACCATATATTTT
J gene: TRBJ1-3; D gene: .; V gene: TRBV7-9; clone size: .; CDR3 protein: CASSFSEGSGNTIYF; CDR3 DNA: TGTGCCAGCAGCTTTTCGGAGGGCTCTGGAAACACCATATATTTT
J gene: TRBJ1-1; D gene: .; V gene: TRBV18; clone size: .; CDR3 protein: CASSQSGRPNTEAFF; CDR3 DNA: TGTGCCAGCTCCCAATCAGGCCGGCCGAACACTGAAGCTTTCTTT
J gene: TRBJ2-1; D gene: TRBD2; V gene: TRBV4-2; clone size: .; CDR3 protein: CASSPSATLHTGRSGGNEQFF; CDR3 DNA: TGTGCCAGCAGCCCCTCCGCGACTTTACATACGGGACGGTCGGGAGGCAATGAGCAGTTCTTC
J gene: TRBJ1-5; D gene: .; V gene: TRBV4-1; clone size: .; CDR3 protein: CASSQVEGNQPQHF; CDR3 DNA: TGCGCCAGCAGCCAAGTGGAGGGCAATCAGCCCCAGCATTTT
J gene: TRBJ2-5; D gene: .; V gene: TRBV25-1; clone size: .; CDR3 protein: CASSAPLGQGETQYF; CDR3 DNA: TGTGCCAGCAGCGCCCCTCTGGGTCAGGGCGAGACCCAGTACTTC
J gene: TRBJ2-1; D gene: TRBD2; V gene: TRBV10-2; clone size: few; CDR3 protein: CASTGTSGETHNEQFF; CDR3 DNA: TGCGCCAGCACGGGGACTAGCGGGGAAACCCACAATGAGCAGTTCTTC
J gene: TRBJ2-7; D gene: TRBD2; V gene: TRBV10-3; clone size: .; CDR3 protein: CAISELWTRGTSYEQYF; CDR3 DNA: TGTGCCATCAGTGAGTTGTGGACTAGGGGTACCTCCTACGAGCAGTACTTC
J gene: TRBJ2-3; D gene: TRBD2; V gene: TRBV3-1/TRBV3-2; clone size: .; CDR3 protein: CASSRLTSGGARDTQYF; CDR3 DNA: TGTGCCAGCAGCCGGTTGACTAGCGGGGGGGCCCGGGATACGCAGTATTTT
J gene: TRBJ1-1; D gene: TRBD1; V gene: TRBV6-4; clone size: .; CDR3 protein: CASSDFGQGEAFF; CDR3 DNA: TGTGCCAGCAGTGACTTCGGACAGGGTGAAGCTTTCTTT
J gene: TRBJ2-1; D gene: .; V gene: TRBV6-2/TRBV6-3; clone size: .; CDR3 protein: CASSYQRVGEQFF; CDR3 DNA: TGTGCCAGCAGTTACCAGCGGGTCGGTGAGCAGTTCTTC
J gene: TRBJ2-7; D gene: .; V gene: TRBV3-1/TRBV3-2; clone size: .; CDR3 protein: CASSSIHEQYF; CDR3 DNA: TGTGCCAGCAGCTCCATCCACGAGCAGTACTTC
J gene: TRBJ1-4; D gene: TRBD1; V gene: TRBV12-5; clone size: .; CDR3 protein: CASAPGQADEKLFF; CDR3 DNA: TGTGCTAGTGCACCGGGACAGGCGGATGAAAAACTGTTTTTT
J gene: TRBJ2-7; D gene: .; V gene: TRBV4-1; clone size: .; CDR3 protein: CASSQVGSEQYF; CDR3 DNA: TGCGCCAGCAGCCAAGTGGGCTCGGAGCAGTACTTC
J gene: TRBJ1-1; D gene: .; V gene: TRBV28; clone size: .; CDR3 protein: CASSLGQAWVTEAFF; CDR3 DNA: TGTGCCAGCAGTTTAGGGCAGGCGTGGGTCACTGAAGCTTTCTTT
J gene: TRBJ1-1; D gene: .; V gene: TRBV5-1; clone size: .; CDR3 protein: CASSLVGGSNTEAFF; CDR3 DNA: TGCGCCAGCAGTCTTGTGGGAGGGTCGAACACTGAAGCTTTCTTT
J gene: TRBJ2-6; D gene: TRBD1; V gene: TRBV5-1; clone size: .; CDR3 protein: CASAPGQGAPGANVLTF; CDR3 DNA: TGCGCCAGCGCTCCGGGACAGGGGGCGCCTGGGGCCAACGTCCTGACTTTC
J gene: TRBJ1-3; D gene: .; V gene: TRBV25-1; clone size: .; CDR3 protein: CASKGDYSSGNTIYF; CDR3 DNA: TGTGCCAGCAAGGGGGACTATTCCTCTGGAAACACCATATATTTT
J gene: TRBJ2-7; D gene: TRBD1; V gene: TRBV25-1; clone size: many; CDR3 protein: CASSSGTGLYEQYF; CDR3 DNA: TGTGCCAGCAGCTCCGGGACAGGTCTCTACGAGCAGTACTTC
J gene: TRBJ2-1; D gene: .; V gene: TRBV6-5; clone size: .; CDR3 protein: CASSLTAVGDEQFF; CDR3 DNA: TGTGCCAGCAGTTTGACGGCGGTCGGGGATGAGCAGTTCTTC
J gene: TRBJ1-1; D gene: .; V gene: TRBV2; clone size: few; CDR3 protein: CASSVDRSAEAFF; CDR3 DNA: TGTGCCAGCAGTGTAGACAGATCGGCTGAAGCTTTCTTT
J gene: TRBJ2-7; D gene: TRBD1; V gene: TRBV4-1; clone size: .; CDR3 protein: CASSELPGQGAYEQYF; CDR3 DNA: TGCGCCAGCAGCGAACTACCGGGACAGGGGGCTTACGAGCAGTACTTC